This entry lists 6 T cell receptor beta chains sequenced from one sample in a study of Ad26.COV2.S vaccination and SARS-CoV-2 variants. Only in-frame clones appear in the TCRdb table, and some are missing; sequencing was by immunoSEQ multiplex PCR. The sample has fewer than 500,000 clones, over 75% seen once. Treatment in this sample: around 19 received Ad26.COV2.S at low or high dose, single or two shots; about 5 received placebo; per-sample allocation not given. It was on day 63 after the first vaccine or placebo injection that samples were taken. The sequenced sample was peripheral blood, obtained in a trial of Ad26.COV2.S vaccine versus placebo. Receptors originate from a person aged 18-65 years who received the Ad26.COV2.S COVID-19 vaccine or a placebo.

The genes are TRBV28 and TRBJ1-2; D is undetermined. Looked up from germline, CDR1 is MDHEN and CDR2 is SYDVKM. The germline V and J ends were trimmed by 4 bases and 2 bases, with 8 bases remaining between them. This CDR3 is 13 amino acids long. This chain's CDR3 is CASSSDGNYGYTF. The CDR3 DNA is TGTGCCAGCAGTTCGGACGGAAACTATGGCTACACCTTC.

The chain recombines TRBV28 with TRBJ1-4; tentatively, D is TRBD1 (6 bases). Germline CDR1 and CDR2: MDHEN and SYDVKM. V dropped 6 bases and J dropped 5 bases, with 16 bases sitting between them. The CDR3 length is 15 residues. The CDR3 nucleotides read TGTGCCAGCAGCCTCGGGGGCGGTCCAAATGAAAAACTGTTTTTT. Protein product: CASSLGGGPNEKLFF.

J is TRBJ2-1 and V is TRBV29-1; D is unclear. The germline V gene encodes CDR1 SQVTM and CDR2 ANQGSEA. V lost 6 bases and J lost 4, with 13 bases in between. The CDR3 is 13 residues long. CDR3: CSVGGRGYNEQFF. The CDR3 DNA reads TGCAGCGTCGGTGGAAGAGGTTACAATGAGCAGTTCTTC.

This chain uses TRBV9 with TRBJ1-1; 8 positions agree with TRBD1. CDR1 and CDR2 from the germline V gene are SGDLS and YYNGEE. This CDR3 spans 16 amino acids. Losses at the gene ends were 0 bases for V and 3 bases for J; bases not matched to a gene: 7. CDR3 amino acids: CASSVAAGGLDTEAFF. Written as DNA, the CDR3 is TGTGCCAGCAGCGTAGCAGCAGGGGGCCTGGACACTGAAGCTTTCTTT.

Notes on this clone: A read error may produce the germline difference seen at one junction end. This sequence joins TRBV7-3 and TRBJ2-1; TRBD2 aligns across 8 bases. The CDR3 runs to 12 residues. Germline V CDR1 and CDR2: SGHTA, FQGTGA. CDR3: CASSLGAGDLIF. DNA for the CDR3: TGTGCCAGCAGCCTAGGAGCGGGAGACCTGATCTTC.

The CDR3 region has the DNA TGTGCCACCAGCAGACCCCGGGACGCAGGACCCAATCAGCCCCAGCATTTT. This encodes CATSRPRDAGPNQPQHF. This chain links TRBV15 with TRBJ1-5; maybe TRBD1 (5 bases). Trimming left V 2 bases short and J 3 bases short, with 17 bases between. The CDR3 is 17 amino acids. Germline-derived CDR1 and CDR2 are LNHNV and YYDKDF (reference sequence).